This TCR beta chain was observed in a study of blood T cell repertoires in COVID-19. Study overall: From the United States, Italy and Spain came samples of acute and convalescent COVID-19. PBMCs, B-cell-depleted T cells, or T cells provided the cDNA or gDNA that made up the material.

In the source study's methods: Nucleated cell number was recorded as an estimate derived from reference gene primer amplification. The table came from immunoSEQ multiplex PCR; TCRdb's copy has only in-frame clones and leaves some out. V and J calls plus clone size are reproduced from that table; the DNA served to infer D and trimming. The sample lists over 95,000 clones, roughly 81% occurring once. The germline V gene encodes CDR1 ENHRY and CDR2 SYGVKD. This CDR3 has 16 amino acids. V lost 4 bases to trimming and J lost 6 bases, with 19 bases between them. The receptor comes from a man aged 40-55 years with acute or convalescent COVID-19. The V and J genes are TRBV10-3 and TRBJ2-1, with D possibly TRBD1 on 6 matching bases. The sequencing sample was made of peripheral blood. CDR3 DNA sequence: TGTGCCATCAGTGCCGCTGGAGCAGGGGACGGCAATGAGCAGTTCTTC. It yields the protein CAISAAGAGDGNEQFF.